Listed here are 4 T cell receptor beta chains from one sample, sequenced in a study of OX40 agonist ivuxolimab in advanced cancers. Sequencing was performed with immunoSEQ multiplex PCR; in TCRdb, only in-frame clones are kept and a portion is missing. The sample records almost 65,000 clones, 83% being singletons. The sequenced sample was CD4+ or CD8+ T cells sorted from blood, obtained in a trial of the OX40 agonist ivuxolimab. The source is an adult with an advanced solid tumor such as melanoma, head and neck, liver or kidney cancer.

The chain recombines TRBV25-1 with TRBJ1-2; TRBD1 agrees at 7 bases. The junction had 5 bases not matched to a gene; V was cut back by 0 bases and J by 4 bases. The CDR3 is 15 residues long. The germline CDR1 and CDR2 sequences are MGHDK and SYGVNS. The CDR3 DNA sequence: TGTGCCAGCAGTGAATATGACAGGGAGGTCTATGGCTACACCTTC. This translates into CASSEYDREVYGYTF.

Only a few counts were recorded for this clone. The chain couples TRBV5-5 to TRBJ2-3; D not resolved. CDR3 length: 11 residues. V lost 7 bases and J lost 5, with 8 bases in between. Looked up from germline, CDR1 is SGHKS and CDR2 is YYEKEE (reference sequence). The CDR3 protein is CASPSGDTQYF. The CDR3 bases are TGTGCCAGCCCCTCGGGAGATACGCAGTATTTT. The variable domain in full, completed from reference TRBV5-5 and TRBJ2-3, reads DAGVTQSPTHLIKTRGQQVTLRCSPISGHKSVSWYQQVLGQGPQFIFQYYEKEERGRGNFPDRFSARQFPNYSSELNVNALLLGDSALYLCASPSGDTQYFGPGTRLTVL.

V gene TRBV11-2 combines with J gene TRBJ2-3; D remains unclear. Per germline, CDR1 SGHAT and CDR2 FQNNGV. V was pared by 6 bases and J by 0 bases, with 10 bases between. This CDR3 contains 14 residues. CDR3: CASSTGRSTDTQYF. CDR3 DNA sequence: TGTGCCAGCAGTACCGGACGGAGCACAGATACGCAGTATTTT. Drawing the rest from reference TRBV11-2 and TRBJ2-3, the complete variable domain is EAGVAQSPRYKIIEKRQSVAFWCNPISGHATLYWYQQILGQGPKLLIQFQNNGVVDDSQLPKDRFSAERLKGVDSTLKIQPAKLEDSAVYLCASSTGRSTDTQYFGPGTRLTVL.

This sequence joins TRBV11-3 and TRBJ2-5; D gene uncertain. Germline CDR1 SGHNT, CDR2 YENEEA. Trimming removed 0 bases from V and 2 bases from J, with 4 bases in between. CDR3 size: 13 residues. For the CDR3, the DNA is TGTGCCAGCAGCTTAGAGGCGCAAGAGACCCAGTACTTC. The encoded protein is CASSLEAQETQYF.